The next 8 T cell receptor beta chains were all read from a single sample in a study of blood T cell repertoires in COVID-19. Assay used: immunoSEQ multiplex PCR; TCRdb lists only in-frame clones, some missing. The table has 130,000 to 150,000 clones, over 75% seen once. Sequenced input: PBMCs or T cells enriched from blood (not recorded which). The source is a young woman with acute COVID-19.

The chain links TRBV6-1 to TRBJ2-3; possibly TRBD1 for D (6 bases). V gave up 3 bases and J gave up 5 bases, with 12 bases separating them. This CDR3 is 14 amino acids long. Germline CDR1 and CDR2: MNHNS and SASEGT. For the CDR3, the DNA is TGTGCCAGCAGTGATCAGCTGGGACAAGATACGCAGTATTTT. This encodes CASSDQLGQDTQYF.

V usage is TRBV6-2 or TRBV6-3 and J usage is TRBJ1-5, with D tentatively TRBD1 (6 bases). This CDR3 is 14 amino acids long. Germline CDR1 and CDR2: MNHEY and SVGEGT. Deletions cut 5 bases from V and 4 bases from J, with 12 bases between. The CDR3 nucleotides are TGTGCCAGCAGTAAAGGGACAACGAATCAGCCCCAGCATTTT. It yields the protein CASSKGTTNQPQHF.

In nucleotides, the CDR3 is TGTGCCACCAGTGATTCGGGACTAGCGGAATACAATGAGCAGTTCTTC. Translating gives CATSDSGLAEYNEQFF. The chain employs TRBV24-1 and TRBJ2-1, with 11 nucleotides matching TRBD2. The CDR3 is 16 residues long. Germline V gene sequence: CDR1 KGHDR, CDR2 SFDVKD. The ends lost 2 bases at V and 4 bases at J; junction bases unmatched: 3.

The rearrangement joins TRBV15 to TRBJ2-2, with 10 bases fitting TRBD1. The germline gives CDR1 LNHNV, CDR2 YYDKDF (reference sequence). The CDR3 contains 15 residues. The trim removed 5 bases at V and 3 bases at J, leaving 3 bases unmatched. The CDR3 DNA follows: TGTGCCACCAGCCCGGGACAGGGGCACACCGGGGAGCTGTTTTTT. Protein sequence: CATSPGQGHTGELFF.

This clone occurred once. The chain is built from TRBV14 and TRBJ2-5; 10 nucleotides match TRBD2. Trimming at V came to 4 bases and at J to 7 bases, leaving 15 bases not matched to a gene. The CDR3 loop spans 17 amino acids. Germline CDR1 SGHDN, CDR2 FVKESK. The CDR3 DNA reads as TGTGCCAGCAGCCCCAGGCCCATTCTAGCGGGAGTGGCGACCCAGTACTTC. As protein: CASSPRPILAGVATQYF.

The V gene is TRBV5-1, the J gene TRBJ2-7; possibly TRBD1 for D (9 bases). The V gene's germline CDR1 is SGHRS and CDR2 YFSETQ. The germline V and J ends were trimmed by 5 bases and 4 bases, with 25 bases remaining between them. CDR3 length equals 17 residues. CDR3 loop: CASRGGQGYGTSYEQYF. The CDR3 DNA is TGCGCCAGCAGAGGGGGACAGGGTTATGGGACTAGTTACGAGCAGTACTTC.

This clone was detected only a few times. The CDR3 coding sequence is TGTGCCAGCAGTTCCGGGAACACTGAAGCTTTCTTT. Its protein product is CASSSGNTEAFF. The chain has TRBV6-5 and TRBJ1-1, with no clear D. Trimming pared 4 bases from V and 1 base from J, leaving 4 bases between. From germline, CDR1 is MNHEY and CDR2 SVGAGI. The CDR3 is made up of 12 amino acids.

V usage is TRBV9 and J usage is TRBJ2-7, with 7 bases fitting TRBD1. With V trimmed by 1 base and J by 7 bases, 2 bases remained unmatched. This CDR3 has 12 amino acids. Germline loops: CDR1 SGDLS, CDR2 YYNGEE. The CDR3 DNA sequence: TGTGCCAGCAGCGTATCGGGACAGGAGCAGTACTTC. Protein: CASSVSGQEQYF.